This T cell receptor (beta chain) was documented in a study of T cells in Graves' hyperthyroidism and ophthalmopathy. This clonotype was observed many times. Its antigen is undetermined. TCR beta CDR3 region amplification was performed from RNA transcripts. With the HTBI primer set, the TCR CDR3 went through a first round of RT-PCR. TCRdb reanalysed the multiplex PCR reads using MiXCR and keeps one entry per CDR3 protein. The sample consists of about 420,000 distinct CDR3 sequences, 15% to 19% of them appearing once. J gave up 8 bases and V 6 bases, and 7 bases lay outside the gene matches. This CDR3 is 13 amino acids long. CDR1 SQVTM and CDR2 ANQGSEA come from the germline V gene. Researchers defined stable Graves' hyperthyroidism as no ophthalmopathy progression within 18 months. Newly diagnosed hyperthyroidism, duration under 2 months, in patients aged 18 to 65. Fresh peripheral blood, roughly 9.8 ml of it, supplied the PBMCs.

Regarding the study as a whole: By a 13 V-J model, ophthalmopathy was set apart from stable hyperthyroidism.

What was sequenced was blood. The V gene is TRBV29-1, the J gene TRBJ1-2; TRBD1 agrees at 12 bases. The sequence came from a woman under 30 with Graves' hyperthyroidism. The CDR3: CSVGTGGGEGYTF. The CDR3 bases are TGCAGCGTCGGGACAGGGGGCGGTGAGGGCTACACCTTC.